This passage covers 22 T cell receptor beta chains from one sample sequenced in a study of shared clonotypes between healthy human individuals. Clones were read by immunoSEQ multiplex PCR, and TCRdb kept only the in-frame ones, dropping some. The profile covers 2 million to 2.5 million clones, with 93% appearing a single time and 0.36% taken by the ten largest. Sequenced sample: naive CD4+ T cells from PBMCs. Subset denoted: CD45RA+ positively selected. These receptors were taken from a man younger than 35 in good health. Some clones in this sample may be carry-over from other donors' samples.

V and J are TRBV30 and TRBJ2-4, with a weak D call TRBD1 (5 bases). V was clipped by 4 bases and J by 0 bases, with 7 bases between them. Germline CDR1 is GTSNPN and CDR2 is SVGIG (reference sequence). The CDR3 is 13 amino acids. CDR3 residues: CAWTGLAKNIQYF. The CDR3 nucleotides read TGTGCCTGGACAGGGTTAGCCAAAAACATTCAGTACTTC.

The rearrangement joins TRBV21-1 to TRBJ1-5; no check of the table's D call, TRBD1, against the DNA was made. TRBV21-1 is labeled a pseudogene. This CDR3 comprises 15 residues. CDR3 protein: CASSKGQGVCQPQHF. The CDR3 coding sequence is TGTGCCAGCAGCAAAGGGCAGGGTGTTTGTCAGCCCCAGCATTTT.

This chain joins TRBV6-5 and TRBJ1-6; D might be TRBD1 (5 bases). Trimming removed 5 bases from V and 7 bases from J, with 15 bases in between. This CDR3 contains 15 residues. Germline CDR1 reads MNHEY; CDR2 reads SVGAGI. CDR3 residues: CASSRLRDANSPLHF. In DNA, the CDR3 is TGTGCCAGCAGTCGCCTCCGGGACGCAAATTCACCCCTCCACTTT.

A word on this clone: The sample contains more than one DNA sequence encoding this CDR3. This chain links TRBV30 with TRBJ1-6; tentatively, D is TRBD1 (6 bases). The germline V gene has CDR1 GTSNPN and CDR2 SVGIG (reference sequence). Trimming removed 0 bases at V and 10 bases at J, with 10 bases between. This CDR3 region has 13 residues. The CDR3 is CAWSVQGRSPLHF. The CDR3 DNA follows: TGTGCCTGGAGTGTACAGGGCAGGTCACCCCTCCACTTT. The complete variable domain, with remaining parts taken from reference TRBV30 and TRBJ1-6, reads SQTIHQWPATLVQPVGSPLSLECTVEGTSNPNLYWYRQAAGRGLQLLFYSVGIGQISSEVPQNLSASRPQDRQFILSSKKLLLSDSGFYLCAWSVQGRSPLHFGNGTRLTVT.

The gene calls are TRBV18 and TRBJ2-7; 10 nucleotides align to TRBD2. The germline V gene encodes CDR1 KGHSH and CDR2 LQKENI. The CDR3 is 14 residues long. J gave up 6 bases and V 4 bases, and 6 bases lay outside the gene matches. The CDR3 sequence is CASSRAGGPFEQYF. The CDR3 coding sequence is TGTGCCAGCTCACGAGCGGGAGGGCCGTTCGAGCAGTACTTC.

The J gene is TRBJ2-1, the V gene TRBV29-1; 10 nucleotides match TRBD2. Germline CDR1 and CDR2: SQVTM and ANQGSEA. V trimming: 7 bases; J trimming: 4 bases; junction bases outside the gene matches: 13. This CDR3 comprises 16 residues. The CDR3 sequence is CSARPWGLALYNEQFF. The CDR3 DNA reads TGCAGCGCCCGACCCTGGGGACTAGCGTTATACAATGAGCAGTTCTTC.

The chain has TRBV7-8 and TRBJ2-7; no clear D gene. V lost 2 bases, J lost 6 bases, and 8 bases lay in between. The CDR3 totals 12 residues. The germline V gene has CDR1 SGHVS and CDR2 FQNEAQ. In DNA, the CDR3 is TGTGCCAGCAGCTTAATCGGATCCGAGCAGTACTTC. Protein: CASSLIGSEQYF.

The gene calls are TRBV6-1 and TRBJ2-2; 9 bases line up with TRBD1. The V gene end was trimmed by 4 bases and the J gene end by 7 bases; junction bases not matched to a gene: 7. CDR1 and CDR2 from the germline V gene are MNHNS and SASEGT. The length of the CDR3 is 15 residues. The CDR3 reads CASSVTGTGIGELFF. In DNA, the CDR3 is TGTGCCAGCAGTGTCACCGGGACAGGGATCGGGGAGCTGTTTTTT.

The chain carries TRBV5-6 and TRBJ1-6; 9 bases are a match to TRBD1. CDR1 and CDR2 (germline): SGHDT, YYEEEE. The CDR3 totals 15 residues. Unmatched junction bases numbered 2, after V lost 1 base and J lost 6 bases. The CDR3 protein is CASSLLDRGNSPLHF. The DNA for the CDR3 is TGTGCCAGCAGCTTGTTGGACAGGGGTAATTCACCCCTCCACTTT.

The chain uses TRBV7-9 and TRBJ2-1; 10 positions agree with TRBD2. This CDR3 region has 15 residues. Germline V CDR1 and CDR2: SEHNR, FQNEAQ (reference sequence). V was pared by 3 bases and J by 4 bases, with 3 bases of the junction left unmatched. The CDR3 reads CASSFTTSGYNEQFF. The DNA of the CDR3 is TGTGCCAGCAGCTTCACGACTAGCGGGTACAATGAGCAGTTCTTC.

This clone occurred once. V gene TRBV6-5 combines with J gene TRBJ2-3; D gene ambiguous. Germline V gives CDR1 MNHEY, CDR2 SVGAGI. The CDR3 is made up of 14 amino acids. The germline V and J ends were trimmed by 5 bases and 7 bases, with 16 bases remaining between them. As DNA, the CDR3 is TGTGCCAGCAGTCCCAGGACGGATACGTATACGCAGTATTTT. Its protein is CASSPRTDTYTQYF.

V usage is TRBV9 and J usage is TRBJ1-6; D gene uncertain. With 3 bases removed from V and 12 bases from J, the gap between germline ends came to 10 bases. CDR1 is SGDLS, CDR2 YYNGEE, per germline. CDR3 length equals 12 residues. The DNA of the CDR3 is TGTGCCAGCAGCGCCCCCCGGGGACCCCTCCACTTT. It codes for CASSAPRGPLHF.

This chain connects TRBV14 to TRBJ2-7; D unclear. The CDR3 consists of 11 residues. Trimming left V 3 bases short and J 5 bases short, with 5 bases between. Germline V lookup: CDR1 SGHDN, CDR2 FVKESK. CDR3 residues: CASSHSDEQYF. CDR3 nucleotide sequence: TGTGCCAGCAGCCATTCGGACGAGCAGTACTTC.

This rearrangement joins TRBV28 to TRBJ1-1, with D uncertain. The CDR3 spans 12 residues. The germline gives CDR1 MDHEN, CDR2 SYDVKM. The V gene lost 5 bases and the J gene lost 1 base, with 5 bases spanning the gap. The CDR3 DNA is TGTGCCAGCAGTACATGGAACACTGAAGCTTTCTTT. Its translation is CASSTWNTEAFF.

The sample holds one count of this clone. V is TRBV18 and J is TRBJ1-4; maybe TRBD1 (5 bases). Germline V gene data show CDR1 as KGHSH and CDR2 as LQKENI. There are 13 residues in the CDR3. Trimming cost V 4 bases and J 5 bases, with 8 bases left between them. CDR3 DNA sequence: TGTGCCAGCTCACGGGACGTAAATGAAAAACTGTTTTTT. It yields the protein CASSRDVNEKLFF.

The genes are TRBV28 and TRBJ1-4; 8 nucleotides align to TRBD1. CDR1 is MDHEN and CDR2 is SYDVKM in the germline V gene. Trimming took 8 bases from V and 7 from J; bases not matched to a gene: 12. CDR3 size: 15 residues. For the CDR3, the DNA is TGTGCCAGCGGGACAGGCTCAGGGATGGGTGAAAAACTGTTTTTT. Translation gives CASGTGSGMGEKLFF.

The chain uses TRBV10-1 and TRBJ1-1; a possible D gene is TRBD1 (6 bases). Between the trimmed V and J ends, which lost 0 bases and 4 bases, there was a span of 12 bases. The CDR3 has 15 residues. Germline values: CDR1 WNHNN, CDR2 SYGVQD (reference sequence). DNA of the CDR3: TGCGCCAGCAGTGAGTCGACGGGGGCGCCCACTGAAGCTTTCTTT. Amino acid sequence: CASSESTGAPTEAFF.

The rearrangement uses TRBV15 and TRBJ2-5, with 8 bases lining up with TRBD2. From germline, CDR1 is LNHNV and CDR2 YYDKDF (reference sequence). The CDR3 is made up of 17 amino acids. The junction had 14 bases not matched to a gene; V was cut back by 7 bases and J by 1 base. The CDR3 DNA reads TGTGCCACCACCGAGTATGGGAGCGGGAGAGCCCAAGAGACCCAGTACTTC. This sequence encodes CATTEYGSGRAQETQYF.

The chain employs TRBV18 and TRBJ1-1, with D perhaps matching TRBD1 (6 bases). There are 19 residues in the CDR3. Trimming shortened V by 3 bases and J by 0 bases, and 23 bases separated the two germline ends. Germline V lookup: CDR1 KGHSH, CDR2 LQKENI. DNA of the CDR3: TGTGCCAGCTCACCTATTCCCGGGACGACAGGCTCCCTGAACACTGAAGCTTTCTTT. Encoded protein: CASSPIPGTTGSLNTEAFF.

The chain has TRBV28 and TRBJ2-7; D is ambiguous. There are 15 residues in the CDR3. Trimming took 2 bases from V and 2 from J, leaving 13 bases between them. Looked up from germline, CDR1 is MDHEN and CDR2 is SYDVKM. The CDR3: CASSLRRQAAYEQYF. The DNA for the CDR3 is TGTGCCAGCAGTTTAAGAAGGCAGGCCGCCTACGAGCAGTACTTC.

The chain carries TRBV18 and TRBJ1-1; 10 nucleotides align to TRBD1. Germline values: CDR1 KGHSH, CDR2 LQKENI. The CDR3 spans 15 residues. The V and J ends lost 6 bases and 6 bases, in that order; junction bases with no gene match: 10. The CDR3 DNA reads TGTGCCAGCTCGCGAGAGAGACAGGGGGCGGCTGAAGCTTTCTTT. It specifies CASSRERQGAAEAFF.

The J gene is TRBJ1-1, the V gene TRBV7-9; D is unresolved. Germline V gene lookup returns CDR1 SEHNR and CDR2 FQNEAQ (reference sequence). The CDR3 is made up of 14 amino acids. V lost 5 bases, J lost 1 base, and 11 bases lay in between. CDR3 sequence (DNA): TGTGCCAGCAGCGAAACCGGAACGAACACTGAAGCTTTCTTT. Its protein is CASSETGTNTEAFF.